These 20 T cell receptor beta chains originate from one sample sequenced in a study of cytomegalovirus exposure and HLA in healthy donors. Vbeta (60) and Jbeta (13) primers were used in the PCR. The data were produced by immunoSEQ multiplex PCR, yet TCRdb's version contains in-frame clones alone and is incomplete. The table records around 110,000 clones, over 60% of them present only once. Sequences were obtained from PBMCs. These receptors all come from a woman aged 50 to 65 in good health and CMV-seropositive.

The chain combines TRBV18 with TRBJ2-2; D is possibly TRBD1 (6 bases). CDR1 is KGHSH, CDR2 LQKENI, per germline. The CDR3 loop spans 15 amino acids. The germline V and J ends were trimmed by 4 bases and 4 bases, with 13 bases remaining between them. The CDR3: CASSQTTGLTGELFF. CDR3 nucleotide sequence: TGTGCCAGCTCACAAACGACAGGACTCACCGGGGAGCTGTTTTTT. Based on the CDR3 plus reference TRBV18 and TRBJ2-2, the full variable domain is NAGVMQNPRHLVRRRGQEARLRCSPMKGHSHVYWYRQLPEEGLKFMVYLQKENIIDESGMPKERFSAEFPKEGPSILRIQQVVRGDSAAYFCASSQTTGLTGELFFGEGSRLTVL.

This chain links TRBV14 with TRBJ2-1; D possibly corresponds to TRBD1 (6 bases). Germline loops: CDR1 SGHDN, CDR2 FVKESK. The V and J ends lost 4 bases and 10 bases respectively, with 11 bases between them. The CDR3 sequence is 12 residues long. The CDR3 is CASSRFGQEQFF. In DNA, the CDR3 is TGTGCCAGCAGCCGATTCGGACAGGAGCAGTTCTTC.

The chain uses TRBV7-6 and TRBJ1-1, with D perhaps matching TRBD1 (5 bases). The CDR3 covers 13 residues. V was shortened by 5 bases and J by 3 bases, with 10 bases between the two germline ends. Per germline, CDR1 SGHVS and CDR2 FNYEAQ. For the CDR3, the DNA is TGTGCCAGCAGCGCAAAACAGGACACTGAAGCTTTCTTT. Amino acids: CASSAKQDTEAFF. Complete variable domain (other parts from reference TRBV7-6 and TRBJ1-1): GAGVSQSPRYKVTKRGQDVALRCDPISGHVSLYWYRQALGQGPEFLTYFNYEAQQDKSGLPNDRFSAERPEGSISTLTIQRTEQRDSAMYRCASSAKQDTEAFFGQGTRLTVV.

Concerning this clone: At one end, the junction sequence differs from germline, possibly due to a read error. The CDR3 nucleotides read TGTTCCAGCAGCTTAACAGGGCGTGAAAAACTGTTTTTT. Its protein product is CSSSLTGREKLFF. The chain has TRBV7-9 and TRBJ1-4; a possible D gene is TRBD1 (6 bases). The germline gives CDR1 SEHNR, CDR2 FQNEAQ (reference sequence). The CDR3 has 13 amino acids.

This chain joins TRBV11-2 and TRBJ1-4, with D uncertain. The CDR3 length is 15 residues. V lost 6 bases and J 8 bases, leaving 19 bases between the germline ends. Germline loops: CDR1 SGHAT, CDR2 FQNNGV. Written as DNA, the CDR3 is TGTGCCAGCAGTACCCACTCGGGAGCAGTGGAAAAACTGTTTTTT. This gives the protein CASSTHSGAVEKLFF.

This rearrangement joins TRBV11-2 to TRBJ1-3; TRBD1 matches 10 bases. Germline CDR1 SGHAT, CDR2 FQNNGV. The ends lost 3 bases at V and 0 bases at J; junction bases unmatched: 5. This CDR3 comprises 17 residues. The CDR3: CASSFLTGGSSGNTIYF. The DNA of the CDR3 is TGTGCCAGCAGCTTCTTGACAGGGGGCAGCTCTGGAAACACCATATATTTT.

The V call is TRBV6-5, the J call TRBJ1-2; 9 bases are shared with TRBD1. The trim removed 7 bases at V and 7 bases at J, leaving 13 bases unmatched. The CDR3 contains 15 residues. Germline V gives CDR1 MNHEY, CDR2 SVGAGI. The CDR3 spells CASTRQQGAGGGYTF. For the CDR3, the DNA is TGTGCCAGCACCCGTCAACAGGGGGCAGGTGGTGGCTACACCTTC.

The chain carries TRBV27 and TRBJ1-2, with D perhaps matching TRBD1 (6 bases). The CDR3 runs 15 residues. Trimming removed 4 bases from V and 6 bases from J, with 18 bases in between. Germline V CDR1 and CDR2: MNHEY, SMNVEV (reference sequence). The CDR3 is CASSSSLQGLHGYTF. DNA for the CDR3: TGTGCCAGCAGTTCTTCACTGCAGGGGCTACATGGCTACACCTTC.

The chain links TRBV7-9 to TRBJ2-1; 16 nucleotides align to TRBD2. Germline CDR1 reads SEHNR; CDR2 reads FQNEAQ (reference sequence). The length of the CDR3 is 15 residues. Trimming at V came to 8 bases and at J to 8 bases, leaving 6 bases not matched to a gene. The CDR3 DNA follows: TGTGCCAGCGCGGGACTAGCGGGGGGGCGCGATGAGCAGTTCTTC. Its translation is CASAGLAGGRDEQFF.

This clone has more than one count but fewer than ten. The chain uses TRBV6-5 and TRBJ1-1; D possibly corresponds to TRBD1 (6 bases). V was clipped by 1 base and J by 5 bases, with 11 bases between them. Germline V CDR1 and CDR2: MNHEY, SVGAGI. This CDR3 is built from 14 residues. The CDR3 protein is CASSYLKGGTEAFF. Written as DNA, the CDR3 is TGTGCCAGCAGTTACTTGAAGGGGGGGACTGAAGCTTTCTTT.

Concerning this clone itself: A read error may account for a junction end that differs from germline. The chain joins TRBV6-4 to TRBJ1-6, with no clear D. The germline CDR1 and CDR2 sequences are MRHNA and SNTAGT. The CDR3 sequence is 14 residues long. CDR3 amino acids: CASSAGVINSPLRF. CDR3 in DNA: TGTGCCAGCAGTGCCGGGGTCATAAATTCACCCCTCCGCTTT.

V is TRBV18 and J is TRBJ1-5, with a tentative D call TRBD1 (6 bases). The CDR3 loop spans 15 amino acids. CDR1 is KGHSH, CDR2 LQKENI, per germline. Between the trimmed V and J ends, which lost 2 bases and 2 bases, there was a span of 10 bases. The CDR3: CASSPIGGGNQPQHF. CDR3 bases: TGTGCCAGCTCACCAATAGGGGGGGGCAATCAGCCCCAGCATTTT.

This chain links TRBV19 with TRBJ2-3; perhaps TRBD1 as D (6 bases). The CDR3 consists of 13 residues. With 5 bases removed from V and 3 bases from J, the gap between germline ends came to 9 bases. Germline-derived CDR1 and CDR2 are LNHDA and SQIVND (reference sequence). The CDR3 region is CASSSGQTDTQYF. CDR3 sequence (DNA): TGTGCCAGTAGTTCCGGACAGACAGATACGCAGTATTTT.

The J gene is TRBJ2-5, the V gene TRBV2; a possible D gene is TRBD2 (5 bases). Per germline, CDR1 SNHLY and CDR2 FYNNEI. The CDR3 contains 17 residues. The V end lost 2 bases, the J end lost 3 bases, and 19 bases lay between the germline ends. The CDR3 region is CASSELGMAQREETQYF. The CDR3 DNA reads TGTGCCAGCAGTGAACTAGGGATGGCCCAGAGGGAAGAGACCCAGTACTTC.

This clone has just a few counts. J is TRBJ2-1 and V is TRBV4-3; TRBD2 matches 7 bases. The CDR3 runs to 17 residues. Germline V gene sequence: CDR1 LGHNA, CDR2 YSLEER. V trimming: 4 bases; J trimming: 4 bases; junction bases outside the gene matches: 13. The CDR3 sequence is CASSPSGGQGEYNEQFF. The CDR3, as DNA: TGCGCCAGCAGCCCCTCGGGGGGTCAAGGGGAATACAATGAGCAGTTCTTC.

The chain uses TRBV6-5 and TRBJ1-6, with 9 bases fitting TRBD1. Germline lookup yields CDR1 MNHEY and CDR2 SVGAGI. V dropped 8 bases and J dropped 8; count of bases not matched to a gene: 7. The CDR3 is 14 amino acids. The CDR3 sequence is CASGRTGGDSPLHF. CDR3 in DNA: TGTGCCAGCGGGAGAACAGGGGGCGATTCACCCCTCCACTTT.

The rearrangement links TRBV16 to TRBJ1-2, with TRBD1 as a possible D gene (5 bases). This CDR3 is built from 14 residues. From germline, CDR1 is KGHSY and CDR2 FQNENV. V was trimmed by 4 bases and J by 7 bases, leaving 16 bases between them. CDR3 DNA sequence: TGTGCCAGCAGCCCTTCGTGGGGGGACTCTGGCTACACCTTC. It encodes CASSPSWGDSGYTF. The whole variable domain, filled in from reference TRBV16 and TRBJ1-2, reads GEEVAQTPKHLVRGEGQKAKLYCAPIKGHSYVFWYQQVLKNEFKFLISFQNENVFDETGMPKERFSAKCLPNSPCSLEIQATKLEDSAVYFCASSPSWGDSGYTFGSGTRLTVV.

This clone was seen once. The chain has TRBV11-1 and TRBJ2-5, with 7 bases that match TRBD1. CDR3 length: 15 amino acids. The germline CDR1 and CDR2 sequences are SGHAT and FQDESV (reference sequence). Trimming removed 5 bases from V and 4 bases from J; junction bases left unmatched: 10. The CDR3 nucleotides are TGTGCCAGCAGCCTAGGGGGCAGGGTAGGAGAGACCCAGTACTTC. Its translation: CASSLGGRVGETQYF.

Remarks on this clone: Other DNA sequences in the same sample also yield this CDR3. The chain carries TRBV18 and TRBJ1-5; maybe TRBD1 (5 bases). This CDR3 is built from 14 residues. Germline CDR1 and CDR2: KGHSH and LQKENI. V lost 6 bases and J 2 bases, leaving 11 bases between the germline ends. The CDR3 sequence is CASSPGGGNQPQHF. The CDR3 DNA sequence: TGTGCCAGCTCGCCGGGGGGAGGCAATCAGCCCCAGCATTTT. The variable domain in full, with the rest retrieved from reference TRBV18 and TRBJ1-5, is NAGVMQNPRHLVRRRGQEARLRCSPMKGHSHVYWYRQLPEEGLKFMVYLQKENIIDESGMPKERFSAEFPKEGPSILRIQQVVRGDSAAYFCASSPGGGNQPQHFGDGTRLSIL.

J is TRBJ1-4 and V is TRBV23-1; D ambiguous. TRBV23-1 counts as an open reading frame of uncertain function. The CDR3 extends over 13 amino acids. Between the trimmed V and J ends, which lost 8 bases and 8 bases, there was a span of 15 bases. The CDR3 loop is CASLVEVEEKLFF. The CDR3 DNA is TGCGCCAGCCTCGTGGAGGTCGAAGAAAAACTGTTTTTT.